This TCR beta chain was recovered during a study of blood T cell repertoires in COVID-19. As processed by the authors: Quantification of nucleated cells was approximated via reference gene primer amplification. Profiling relied on immunoSEQ multiplex PCR, and the TCRdb table lists in-frame clones only, not all of them. That table is the source of V, J and clone size, and D and trimming were worked out from the DNA. The sample yields 180,000 or so clones, about nine tenths seen once. Germline V gene sequence: CDR1 SGHVS, CDR2 FQNEAQ. Trimming cost V 2 bases and J 1 base; bases outside gene matches: 2. This CDR3 has 16 amino acids.

The sample taken for sequencing was peripheral blood. The sequence was obtained from a young man with active or convalescent COVID-19. The chain recombines TRBV7-8 with TRBJ1-5, with 10 bases lining up with TRBD1. The CDR3 bases are TGTGCCAGCAGCTTACGGGACAGGGGAAGCAATCAGCCCCAGCATTTT. Translated, it gives CASSLRDRGSNQPQHF.